The clone carrying this T cell receptor (beta chain) was counted ten times or more. Its target is not known. These data are taken from a study of T cells after yellow fever vaccination. Study results and caveats: A weaker secondary response peaked on day 5, the primary on day 15. There was a small share of clonotypes that showed up in both the CD4 and CD8 compartments.

This CDR3 is built from 13 residues. The germline V and J ends were trimmed by 5 bases and 7 bases, with 12 bases remaining between them. Germline loops: CDR1 SGHAT, CDR2 FQNNGV. Generation of TCR cDNA used 5'RACE template switching (which added a universal primer site and UMIs). TCRdb fed the 5' RACE reads into MiXCR, producing one record per CDR3 protein. The sample includes some 260,000 distinct CDR3 sequences, around 4.9% of them seen just once. Here the sequenced sample was CD4+ T cells sorted from PBMCs, taken on the day of the yellow fever booster vaccination. The receptor's source is a man younger than 35 who received the YFV17D yellow fever vaccine. The rearrangement joins TRBV11-2 to TRBJ2-1; no reliable D call. CDR3 sequence (DNA): TGTGCCAGCAGCGCCCTTCGATCGAATGAGCAGTTCTTC. This encodes CASSALRSNEQFF.